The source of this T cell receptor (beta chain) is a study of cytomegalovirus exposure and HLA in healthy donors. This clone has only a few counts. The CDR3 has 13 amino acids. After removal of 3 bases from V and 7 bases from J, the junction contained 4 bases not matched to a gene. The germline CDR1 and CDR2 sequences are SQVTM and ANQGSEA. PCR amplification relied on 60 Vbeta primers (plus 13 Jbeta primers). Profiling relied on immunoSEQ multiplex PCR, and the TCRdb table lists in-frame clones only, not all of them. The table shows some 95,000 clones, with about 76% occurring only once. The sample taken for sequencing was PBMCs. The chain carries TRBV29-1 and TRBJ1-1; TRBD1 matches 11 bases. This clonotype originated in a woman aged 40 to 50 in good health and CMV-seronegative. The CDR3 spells CSVDQGTGGEAFF. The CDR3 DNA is TGCAGCGTTGATCAGGGGACAGGGGGTGAAGCTTTCTTT.